The rows below give T cell receptor beta chains drawn from one sample of a study of CD8+CD57+ T cells in acquired aplastic anemia. TCRdb re-analysed the reads in MiXCR, keeping a single row per CDR3 protein. This sample has some 200,000 distinct CDR3 sequences, with 48% found just once. Source material: sorted CD4+, CD8+, or CD8+CD57+ T cells (not recorded which) from PBMCs. These receptors all stem from a human donor with aplastic anemia. CDR3s include the opening cysteine and the closing phenylalanine or tryptophan. D genes are given only for firm matches. The size entry is marked missing in some rows and otherwise reads once, few, many or a size class.

D,V,J,size,DNA,CDR3
NA,TRBV11-2,TRBJ2-3,NA,TGTGCCAGCAGCTCAGGGATTACTAGCACAGATACGCAGTATTTT,CASSSGITSTDTQYF
NA,TRBV2,TRBJ1-1,few,TGTGCCAGTAGTGACGGAGGGGTGGCTTTCTTT,CASSDGGVAFF
NA,TRBV7-2,TRBJ2-3,NA,TGTGCCAGCGCCCGGGGCCCAGATACGCAGTATTTT,CASARGPDTQYF
NA,TRBV6-5,TRBJ1-1,many,TGTGCCAGCAGTTACTCGACAGTTGAAGCTTTCTTT,CASSYSTVEAFF
TRBD1,TRBV29-1,TRBJ1-1,many,TGCAGCGTTGAAGGAATTCCGGGACAGACAAACACTGAAGCTTTCTTT,CSVEGIPGQTNTEAFF
TRBD1,TRBV2,TRBJ2-3,few,TGTGCCAGCAGCGACACAGGGGAACTGCGCACAGATACGCAGTATTTT,CASSDTGELRTDTQYF
TRBD1,TRBV24-1,TRBJ2-5,NA,TGTGCCACCACGGGACAGGGGGTAGAGACCCAGTACTTC,CATTGQGVETQYF
TRBD2,TRBV20-1,TRBJ2-5,NA,TGCAGTGCTAGACCCTGGTCGTCTAGCGGGAGTGAGACCCAGTACTTC,CSARPWSSSGSETQYF
NA,TRBV11-3,TRBJ2-3,many,TGTGCCAGCAGCTTACGACCCGGGGGCGGGGTCACAGATACGCAGTATTTT,CASSLRPGGGVTDTQYF
NA,TRBV11-1,TRBJ2-7,NA,TGTGCCAGCAGCTTAGCCGGAGGATACTTCTCCTACGAGCAGTACTTC,CASSLAGGYFSYEQYF